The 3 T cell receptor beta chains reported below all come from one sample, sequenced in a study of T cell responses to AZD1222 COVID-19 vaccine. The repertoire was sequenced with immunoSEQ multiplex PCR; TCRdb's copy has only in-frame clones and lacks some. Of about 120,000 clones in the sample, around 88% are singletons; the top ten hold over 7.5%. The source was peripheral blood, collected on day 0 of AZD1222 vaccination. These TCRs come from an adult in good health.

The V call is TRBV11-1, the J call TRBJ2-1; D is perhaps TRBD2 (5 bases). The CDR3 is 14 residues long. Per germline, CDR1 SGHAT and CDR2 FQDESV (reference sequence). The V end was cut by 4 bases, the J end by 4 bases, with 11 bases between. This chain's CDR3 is CASSSSYFYNEQFF. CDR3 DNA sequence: TGTGCCAGCAGCTCTAGCTACTTTTACAATGAGCAGTTCTTC.

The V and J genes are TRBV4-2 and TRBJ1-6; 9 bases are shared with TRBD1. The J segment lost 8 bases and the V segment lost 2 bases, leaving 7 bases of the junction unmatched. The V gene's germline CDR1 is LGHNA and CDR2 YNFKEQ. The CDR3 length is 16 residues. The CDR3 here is CASSQLDRGSHSPLHF. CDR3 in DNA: TGTGCCAGCAGCCAATTAGACAGGGGGTCACATTCACCCCTCCACTTT.

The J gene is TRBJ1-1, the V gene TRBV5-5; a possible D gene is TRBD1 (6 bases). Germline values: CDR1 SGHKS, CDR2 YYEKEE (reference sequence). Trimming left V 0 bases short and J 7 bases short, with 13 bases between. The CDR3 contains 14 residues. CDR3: CASSLDETRGEAFF. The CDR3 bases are TGTGCCAGCAGCTTGGACGAGACCAGGGGTGAAGCTTTCTTT. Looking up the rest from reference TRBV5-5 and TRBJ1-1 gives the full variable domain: DAGVTQSPTHLIKTRGQQVTLRCSPISGHKSVSWYQQVLGQGPQFIFQYYEKEERGRGNFPDRFSARQFPNYSSELNVNALLLGDSALYLCASSLDETRGEAFFGQGTRLTVV.